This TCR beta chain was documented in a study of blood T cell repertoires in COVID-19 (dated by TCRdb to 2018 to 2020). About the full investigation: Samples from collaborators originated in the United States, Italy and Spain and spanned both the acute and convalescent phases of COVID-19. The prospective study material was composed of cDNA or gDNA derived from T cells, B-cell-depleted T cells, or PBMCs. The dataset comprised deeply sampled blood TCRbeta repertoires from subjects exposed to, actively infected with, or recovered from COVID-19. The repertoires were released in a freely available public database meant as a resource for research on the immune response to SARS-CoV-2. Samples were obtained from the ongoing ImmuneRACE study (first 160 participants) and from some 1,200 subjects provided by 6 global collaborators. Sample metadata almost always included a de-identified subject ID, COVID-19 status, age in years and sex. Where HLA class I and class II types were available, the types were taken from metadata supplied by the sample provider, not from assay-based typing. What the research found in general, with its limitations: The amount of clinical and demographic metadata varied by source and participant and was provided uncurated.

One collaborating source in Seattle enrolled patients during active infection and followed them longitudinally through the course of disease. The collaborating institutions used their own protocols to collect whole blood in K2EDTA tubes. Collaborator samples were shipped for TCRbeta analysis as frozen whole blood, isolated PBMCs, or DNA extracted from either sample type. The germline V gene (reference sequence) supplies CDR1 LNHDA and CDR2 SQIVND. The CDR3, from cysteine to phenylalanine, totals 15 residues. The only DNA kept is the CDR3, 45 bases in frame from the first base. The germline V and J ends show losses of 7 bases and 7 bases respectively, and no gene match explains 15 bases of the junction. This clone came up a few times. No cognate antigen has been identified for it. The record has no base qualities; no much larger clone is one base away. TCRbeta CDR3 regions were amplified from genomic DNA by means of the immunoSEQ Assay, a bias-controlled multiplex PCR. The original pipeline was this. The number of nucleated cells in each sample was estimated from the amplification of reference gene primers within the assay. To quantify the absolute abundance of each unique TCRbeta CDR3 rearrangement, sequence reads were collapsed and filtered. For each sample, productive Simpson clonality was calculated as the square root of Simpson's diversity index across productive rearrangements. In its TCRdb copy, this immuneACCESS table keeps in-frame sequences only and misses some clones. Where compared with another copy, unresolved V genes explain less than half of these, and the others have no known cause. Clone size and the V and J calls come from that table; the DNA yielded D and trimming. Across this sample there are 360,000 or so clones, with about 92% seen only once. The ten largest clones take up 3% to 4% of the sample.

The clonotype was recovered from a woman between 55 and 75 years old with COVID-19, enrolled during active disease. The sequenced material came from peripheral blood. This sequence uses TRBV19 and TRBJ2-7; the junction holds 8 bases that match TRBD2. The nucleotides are TGTGCCAGTATGCGGCGAGCGGGGGACCGGGGGGAGCAGTACTTC. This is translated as CASMRRAGDRGEQYF.